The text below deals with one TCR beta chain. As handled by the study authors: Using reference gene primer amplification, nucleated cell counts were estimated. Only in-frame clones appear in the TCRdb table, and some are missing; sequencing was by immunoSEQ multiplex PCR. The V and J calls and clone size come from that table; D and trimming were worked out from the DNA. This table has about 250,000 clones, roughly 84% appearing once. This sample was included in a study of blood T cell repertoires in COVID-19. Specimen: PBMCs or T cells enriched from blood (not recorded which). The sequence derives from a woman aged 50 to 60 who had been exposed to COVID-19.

The CDR3 region has the DNA TGTGCCAGCCTTCGGGACAGCCAGTTTTCATCTGAAGCTTTCTTT. Translation gives CASLRDSQFSSEAFF. This chain uses TRBV19 with TRBJ1-1, with TRBD1 matching 7 bases. The CDR3 is 15 amino acids. Looked up from germline, CDR1 is LNHDA and CDR2 is SQIVND (reference sequence). J was trimmed by 6 bases and V by 9 bases; bases with no gene match: 16.